What follows are 25 T cell receptor beta chains derived from one specimen sequenced in a study of beta chain features in type 1 diabetes. Study-level results: There was a moderate but significant shortening of TCRB CDR3s in all four CD4+ subsets of Type 1 diabetes patients.

Of the isolated RNA, all was reverse transcribed, and so the sequenced material was expressed TCRB transcripts. Method: immunoSEQ multiplex PCR; TCRdb's copy keeps in-frame clones and lacks some. The sample has about 250,000 clones; approximately 10% are singletons. Their antigens are not known. Sequencing was done on a sample of naive CD4+ T cells from blood. The receptor source for this set is a man younger than 40 with type 1 diabetes.

In its sample, this clone was seen a few times. The chain has TRBV6-5 and TRBJ1-6; 8 bases align to TRBD1. Unmatched junction bases numbered 9, after V lost 7 bases and J lost 7 bases. Germline V lookup: CDR1 MNHEY, CDR2 SVGAGI. This CDR3 contains 15 residues. This chain's CDR3 is CASTRWTGSNSPLHF. CDR3 nucleotide sequence: TGTGCCAGCACCCGATGGACAGGGTCAAATTCACCCCTCCACTTT.

V usage is TRBV4-3 and J usage is TRBJ2-5; 8 nucleotides line up with TRBD2. There are 18 residues in the CDR3. Germline lookup yields CDR1 LGHNA and CDR2 YSLEER. After removal of 1 base from V and 0 bases from J, the junction contained 10 bases not matched to a gene. This CDR3 reads CASSQGLVSGDYQETQYF. The CDR3 nucleotides are TGCGCCAGCAGCCAAGGATTGGTTAGCGGGGATTACCAAGAGACCCAGTACTTC.

This chain links TRBV10-3 with TRBJ2-3; D might be TRBD2 (6 bases). V lost 6 bases and J lost 0, with 13 bases in between. Germline assignment: CDR1 ENHRY and CDR2 SYGVKD. The CDR3 sequence is 15 residues long. The CDR3 sequence is CAISRDSGSTDTQYF. CDR3 in DNA: TGTGCCATCAGCCGGGACTCGGGGAGCACAGATACGCAGTATTTT.

There are a few counts of this clone. J is TRBJ1-2 and V is TRBV28; no clear D gene. Germline V lookup: CDR1 MDHEN, CDR2 SYDVKM. This CDR3 has 12 amino acids. Trimming stripped 5 bases from V and 8 bases from J, with 12 bases between. This chain's CDR3 is CASSLPMGGYTF. The CDR3 region has the DNA TGTGCCAGCAGTCTCCCAATGGGCGGCTACACCTTC.

This clone occurred a few times. The chain uses TRBV11-3 and TRBJ2-2, with TRBD2 identical over 7 bases. V lost 3 bases and J lost 1; bases outside the gene matches: 2. Germline loops: CDR1 SGHNT, CDR2 YENEEA. The CDR3 runs to 15 residues. In DNA, the CDR3 is TGTGCCAGCAGCTTTGGCGGGGGGAACACCGGGGAGCTGTTTTTT. As protein: CASSFGGGNTGELFF.

The gene calls are TRBV7-9 and TRBJ2-2; no definite D call. Trimming shortened V by 5 bases and J by 5 bases, and 6 bases separated the two germline ends. This CDR3 is built from 12 residues. Germline loops: CDR1 SEHNR, CDR2 FQNEAQ (reference sequence). CDR3 DNA sequence: TGTGCCAGCAGCCCCTATACCGGGGAGCTGTTTTTT. Translating gives CASSPYTGELFF. Together with reference TRBV7-9 and TRBJ2-2, the CDR3 gives the full variable domain: DTGVSQNPRHKITKRGQNVTFRCDPISEHNRLYWYRQTLGQGPEFLTYFQNEAQLEKSRLLSDRFSAERPKGSFSTLEIQRTEQGDSAMYLCASSPYTGELFFGEGSRLTVL.

This clone was observed a few times. This sequence joins TRBV9 and TRBJ2-5, with 7 bases fitting TRBD2. Unmatched junction bases numbered 12, after V lost 2 bases and J lost 2 bases. Germline values: CDR1 SGDLS, CDR2 YYNGEE. CDR3 length: 17 amino acids. Written as DNA, the CDR3 is TGTGCCAGCAGCGTCTCGCCGGGGAGCGGGAAACAAGAGACCCAGTACTTC. Its translation is CASSVSPGSGKQETQYF.

This clone came up a few times. The chain is built from TRBV27 and TRBJ2-3, with a possible D match to TRBD1 (6 bases). The germline gives CDR1 MNHEY, CDR2 SMNVEV (reference sequence). V was shortened by 5 bases and J by 6 bases, with 9 bases between the two germline ends. The CDR3 totals 12 residues. Here the CDR3 reads CASSTGTDTQYF. The CDR3 DNA reads as TGTGCCAGCAGTACAGGGACCGATACGCAGTATTTT.

This clone was seen a few times. The rearrangement uses TRBV18 and TRBJ1-4; possibly TRBD1 for D (5 bases). With 2 bases removed from V and 8 bases from J, the gap between germline ends came to 12 bases. This CDR3 spans 14 amino acids. Germline V gene lookup returns CDR1 KGHSH and CDR2 LQKENI. CDR3 sequence (DNA): TGTGCCAGCTCACCAGGGACGGGAGAGGAAAAACTGTTTTTT. Translated: CASSPGTGEEKLFF.

This clone occurred a few times. The V call is TRBV7-8, the J call TRBJ2-2, with D perhaps TRBD2 (7 bases). Trimming cost V 8 bases and J 4 bases, with 14 bases left between them. This CDR3 spans 14 amino acids. CDR1 SGHVS and CDR2 FQNEAQ come from the germline V gene. The CDR3 region is CASRGARGTGELFF. In nucleotides, the CDR3 is TGTGCCAGCCGGGGGGCTAGAGGCACCGGGGAGCTGTTTTTT.

This clone has more than one count but fewer than ten. The rearrangement uses TRBV5-6 and TRBJ2-3; D possibly corresponds to TRBD1 (6 bases). CDR3 length: 17 residues. The germline V and J ends were trimmed by 3 bases and 0 bases, with 17 bases remaining between them. The germline V gene has CDR1 SGHDT and CDR2 YYEEEE. Here the CDR3 reads CASSSPTDRQSTDTQYF. CDR3 DNA: TGTGCCAGCAGCTCGCCAACGGACAGACAAAGCACAGATACGCAGTATTTT. The variable domain in full, with the rest retrieved from reference TRBV5-6 and TRBJ2-3, is DAGVTQSPTHLIKTRGQQVTLRCSPKSGHDTVSWYQQALGQGPQFIFQYYEEEERQRGNFPDRFSGHQFPNYSSELNVNALLLGDSALYLCASSSPTDRQSTDTQYFGPGTRLTVL.

This clone was observed a few times. Here the CDR3 reads CASSSPSSDSGYTF. In DNA, the CDR3 is TGTGCCAGCAGCTCCCCTTCAAGTGATAGTGGCTACACCTTC. The chain combines TRBV7-9 with TRBJ1-2; D gene ambiguous. Trimming left V 4 bases short and J 7 bases short, with 16 bases between. The CDR3 is 14 residues long. The germline V gene encodes CDR1 SEHNR and CDR2 FQNEAQ (reference sequence).

The genes are TRBV4-1 and TRBJ1-2, with D perhaps matching TRBD1 (5 bases). Trimming left V 4 bases short and J 2 bases short, with 17 bases between. This CDR3 is 16 amino acids long. Looked up from germline, CDR1 is MGHRA and CDR2 is YSYEKL. CDR3 sequence: CASSPGLAAINYGYTF. DNA for the CDR3: TGCGCCAGCAGCCCAGGGTTGGCAGCTATAAACTATGGCTACACCTTC.

This clone was seen more than once but under ten times. This chain joins TRBV7-9 and TRBJ2-1, with 8 bases that match TRBD2. V shed 5 bases and J 7 bases; nucleotides not matched to a gene: 10. CDR1 is SEHNR and CDR2 is FQNEAQ in the germline V gene (reference sequence). The CDR3 has 15 amino acids. The CDR3 nucleotides read TGTGCCAGCAGCCCGGGAGGGCCTAGCCCAAATGAGCAGTTCTTC. This encodes CASSPGGPSPNEQFF.

J is TRBJ2-7 and V is TRBV29-1; possible D gene TRBD2, 6 bases. The CDR3 is 13 residues long. Trimming shortened V by 7 bases and J by 6 bases, and 19 bases separated the two germline ends. Germline V gives CDR1 SQVTM, CDR2 ANQGSEA. CDR3 sequence (DNA): TGCAGCGCTTGGGGGGACCCTACGGGCGAGCAGTACTTC. It specifies CSAWGDPTGEQYF.

There are a few counts of this clone. This chain joins TRBV10-3 and TRBJ2-7, with TRBD2 identical over 7 bases. The trim removed 0 bases at V and 6 bases at J, leaving 5 bases unmatched. This CDR3 comprises 14 residues. Germline loops: CDR1 ENHRY, CDR2 SYGVKD. The CDR3, as DNA: TGTGCCATCAGTGAGTCGAGGACGGGAGGCGAGCAGTACTTC. It specifies CAISESRTGGEQYF.

V usage is TRBV4-2 and J usage is TRBJ2-5; tentative D call: TRBD1 (5 bases). Per germline, CDR1 LGHNA and CDR2 YNFKEQ. The CDR3 is 13 amino acids. Trimming removed 3 bases at V and 2 bases at J, with 7 bases between. The CDR3 reads CASSQDTQETQYF. DNA of the CDR3: TGTGCCAGCAGCCAGGACACTCAAGAGACCCAGTACTTC.

The V gene is TRBV6-4, the J gene TRBJ2-1; possible D gene TRBD1, 5 bases. CDR3 length: 15 residues. Trimming cost V 3 bases and J 0 bases, with 9 bases left between them. CDR1 and CDR2 from the germline V gene are MRHNA and SNTAGT. The CDR3 DNA follows: TGTGCCAGCAGTGAACAGGCCAGCTCCTACAATGAGCAGTTCTTC. This gives the protein CASSEQASSYNEQFF.

This clone was seen a handful of times. This chain uses TRBV4-2 with TRBJ2-2; D perhaps matches TRBD2 (6 bases). This CDR3 is built from 16 residues. Germline CDR1 and CDR2: LGHNA and YNFKEQ. Trimming took 8 bases from V and 2 from J, leaving 18 bases between them. The CDR3 is CASAVIADTNTGELFF. The DNA of the CDR3 is TGTGCCAGCGCTGTTATAGCGGACACTAACACCGGGGAGCTGTTTTTT.

This clone has only a few counts. CDR3 residues: CASSLNSGDLYEQYF. CDR3 bases: TGTGCCAGCAGCTTAAACAGCGGGGACCTCTACGAGCAGTACTTC. This chain uses TRBV11-2 with TRBJ2-7; 7 nucleotides agree with TRBD2. There are 15 residues in the CDR3. The germline V gene encodes CDR1 SGHAT and CDR2 FQNNGV. Losses at the gene ends were 2 bases for V and 3 bases for J; bases not matched to a gene: 7.

The chain recombines TRBV7-9 with TRBJ2-5; no clear D. V was clipped by 7 bases and J by 4 bases, with 7 bases between them. The CDR3 runs to 11 residues. CDR1 and CDR2 (germline): SEHNR, FQNEAQ (reference sequence). In DNA form, the CDR3 reads TGTGCCAGCATCCTAACAGAGACCCAGTACTTC. This gives the protein CASILTETQYF.

This rearrangement joins TRBV7-9 to TRBJ1-2; TRBD1 might be the D (5 bases). With 10 bases removed from V and 4 bases from J, the gap between germline ends came to 25 bases. The CDR3 has 16 amino acids. Germline lookup yields CDR1 SEHNR and CDR2 FQNEAQ (reference sequence). The CDR3 reads CATDTTGAGSFYGYTF. The CDR3 DNA sequence: TGTGCCACCGATACCACTGGGGCAGGTTCCTTCTATGGCTACACCTTC.

This clone was observed a few times. DNA for the CDR3: TGTGCCAGCAGTTACTGGGGACTAGCGGGGGCCGAGCAGTACTTC. Protein: CASSYWGLAGAEQYF. The chain recombines TRBV6-5 with TRBJ2-7; TRBD2 matches at 14 bases. This CDR3 spans 15 amino acids. CDR1 MNHEY and CDR2 SVGAGI come from the germline V gene. The ends lost 1 base at V and 6 bases at J; junction bases unmatched: 2.

This clone was counted only a few times. This chain links TRBV7-9 with TRBJ1-6; D is ambiguous. V shed 1 base and J shed 9 bases, with 13 bases lying between them. The germline gives CDR1 SEHNR, CDR2 FQNEAQ (reference sequence). The CDR3 runs to 15 residues. CDR3 residues: CASSLESGGTSPLHF. As DNA, the CDR3 is TGTGCCAGCAGCTTAGAGTCAGGAGGTACTTCACCCCTCCACTTT.

The V call is TRBV7-2, the J call TRBJ1-5; no firm D call. Germline values: CDR1 SGHTA, CDR2 FQGNSA. V was cut by 1 base and J by 9 bases, with 7 bases left in between. The CDR3 contains 12 residues. The CDR3: CASSLEMAPQHF. CDR3 bases: TGTGCCAGCAGCTTAGAGATGGCGCCCCAGCATTTT.